The T cell receptor (beta chain) under discussion was sequenced for a study of shared clonotypes between healthy human individuals. General observations from the study: Clonotypes not shared had lower generation probabilities than those common to all four donors. The authors expected sequencing depth to affect clonotype sharing among donors.

The deep-level immunoSEQ assay was used. The method was immunoSEQ multiplex PCR; TCRdb's version includes in-frame clones alone and lacks a portion of them. Of about 2.4 million clones in the sample, just over 90% are singletons; the top ten hold around 0.15%. The split of CD4+ cells yielded CD45RA+ naive and CD45RA-negative memory subsets. A remark on this clone: As yet, its antigen is unknown.

This sequence was found in a man aged 18 to 29 in good health. Sequencing was performed on naive CD4+ T cells sorted from blood. The subset is: CD45RA+ positively selected.

CDR3: CASSKGRPEAFF. The CDR3 DNA reads as TGTGCCAGCAGCAAAGGGAGACCAGAAGCTTTCTTT. V gene TRBV21-1 combines with J gene TRBJ1-1. TRBV21-1 is reported as a pseudogene. The CDR3 is 12 residues long.